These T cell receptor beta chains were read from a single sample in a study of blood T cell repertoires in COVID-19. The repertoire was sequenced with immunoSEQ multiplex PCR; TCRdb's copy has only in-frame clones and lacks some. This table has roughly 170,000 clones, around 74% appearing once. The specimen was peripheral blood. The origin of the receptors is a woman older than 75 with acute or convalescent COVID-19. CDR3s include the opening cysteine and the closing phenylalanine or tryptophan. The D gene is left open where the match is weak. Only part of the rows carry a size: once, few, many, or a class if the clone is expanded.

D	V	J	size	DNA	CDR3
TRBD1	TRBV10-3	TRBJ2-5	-	TGTGCCACTCTGGGGACAGGTCTAAGGGAGACCCAGTACTTC	CATLGTGLRETQYF
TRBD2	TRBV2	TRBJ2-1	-	TGTGCCAGCAGGTCGGGACTAGCGGGACCTGAGCAGTTCTTC	CASRSGLAGPEQFF
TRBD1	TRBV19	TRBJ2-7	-	TGTGCCAGTAGTACGACAGGGGAGAGCTCCTACGAGCAGTACTTC	CASSTTGESSYEQYF
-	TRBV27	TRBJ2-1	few	TGTGCCAGCAGTTTCTCGGGCTACAATGAGCAGTTCTTC	CASSFSGYNEQFF
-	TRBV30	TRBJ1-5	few	TGTGCCTGGAGAAGGCAGGGGTTAGGTAGCAATCAGCCCCAGCATTTT	CAWRRQGLGSNQPQHF
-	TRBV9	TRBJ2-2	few	TGTGCCAGCAGCTCAGAGAGAACAGTCACCGGGGAGCTGTTTTTT	CASSSERTVTGELFF
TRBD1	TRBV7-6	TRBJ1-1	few	TGTGCCAGCAGCTTAGCTTTGGGACAGGGGAACACTGAAGCTTTCTTT	CASSLALGQGNTEAFF
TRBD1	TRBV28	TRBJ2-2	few	TGTGCCAGCAGTATACCGGGACAGGGTGATTGGACCGGGGAGCTGTTTTTT	CASSIPGQGDWTGELFF
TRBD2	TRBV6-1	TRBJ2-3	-	TGTGCCAGCAGTGAACCCACACTTAGCGGGGGTGGGTTTGGCACAGATACGCAGTATTTT	CASSEPTLSGGGFGTDTQYF
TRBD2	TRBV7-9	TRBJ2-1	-	TGTGCCAGCAAACCAGCGGGAGGGGGTCGCAATGAGCAGTTCTTC	CASKPAGGGRNEQFF
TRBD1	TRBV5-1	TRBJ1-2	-	TGCGCCAGCAGCTCGCGGACAGGGACAAACTATGGCTACACCTTC	CASSSRTGTNYGYTF
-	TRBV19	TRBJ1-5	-	TGTGCCAGTAGAAGTTCAGGGTATAGCAATCAGCCCCAGCATTTT	CASRSSGYSNQPQHF
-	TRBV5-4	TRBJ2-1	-	TGTGCCAGCAGCTCGGGGGTTTTAAGGGGTGCTGAGCAGTTCTTC	CASSSGVLRGAEQFF
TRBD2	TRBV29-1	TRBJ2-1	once	TGCAGCGTTGAAAGACTAGCGGGAGCTCGGAACAATGAGCAGTTCTTC	CSVERLAGARNNEQFF
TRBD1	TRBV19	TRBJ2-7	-	TGTGCCAGTAGGAGGGACAGAACCGCCTACGAGCAGTACTTC	CASRRDRTAYEQYF
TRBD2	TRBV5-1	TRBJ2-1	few	TGCGCCAGCAGAGGCGGGAGGTCCTACAATGAGCAGTTCTTC	CASRGGRSYNEQFF
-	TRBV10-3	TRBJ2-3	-	TGTGCCATCAGCCGGGACACCGGCACAGATACGCAGTATTTT	CAISRDTGTDTQYF
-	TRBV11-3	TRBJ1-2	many	TGTGCCAGCAGCTCCCTAAATGGCTATGGCTACACCTTC	CASSSLNGYGYTF
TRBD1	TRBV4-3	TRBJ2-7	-	TGCGCCAGCAGCCCAAGGACAGGGGGAACCTACGAGCAGTACTTC	CASSPRTGGTYEQYF
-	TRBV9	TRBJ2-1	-	TGTGCCAGCAGCGTAGCTACCGTATTCGGCAATGAGCAGTTCTTC	CASSVATVFGNEQFF
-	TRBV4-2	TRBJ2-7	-	TGTGCCAGCAGCTATGCCTTGGGGACTTCTAGCTACGAGCAGTACTTC	CASSYALGTSSYEQYF
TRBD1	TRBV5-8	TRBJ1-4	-	TGTGCCAGCAGCCCGACAGGGTCGAATGAAAAACTGTTTTTT	CASSPTGSNEKLFF
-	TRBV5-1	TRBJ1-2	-	TGCGCCAGCAGCTCGGACAGAATCTTTTCTAACTATGGCTACACCTTC	CASSSDRIFSNYGYTF
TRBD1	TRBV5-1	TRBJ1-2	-	TGCGCCAGCAGCCCTACAGGGGAGCCGGGCTATGGCTACACCTTC	CASSPTGEPGYGYTF
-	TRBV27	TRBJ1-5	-	TGTGCCAGCAGCGAAGGGGGTCAGCCCCAGCATTTT	CASSEGGQPQHF
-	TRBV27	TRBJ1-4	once	TGTGCCAGCAGTTTAAGGCCCGACAGCTTTAATGAAAAACTGTTTTTT	CASSLRPDSFNEKLFF
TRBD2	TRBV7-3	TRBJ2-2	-	TGTGCCAGCAGCGCGGGGGGACGGACCACCGGGGAGCTGTTTTTT	CASSAGGRTTGELFF